The 27 T cell receptor beta chains presented below share a single source sample, sequenced in a study of cytomegalovirus exposure and HLA in healthy donors. PCR was performed using 60 Vbeta and 13 Jbeta primers. Profiled with immunoSEQ multiplex PCR; TCRdb holds only in-frame clones, not every one. Of around 300,000 clones in the sample, around 65% were seen once. Material: PBMCs. These TCRs come from a female donor in good health and CMV-seronegative.

The genes are TRBV5-1 and TRBJ1-5; D unresolved. V lost 2 bases and J lost 3, with 9 bases in between. Germline loops: CDR1 SGHRS, CDR2 YFSETQ. The CDR3 loop spans 14 amino acids. As DNA, the CDR3 is TGCGCCAGCAGCTTACCGGGTGACAATCAGCCCCAGCATTTT. Translating gives CASSLPGDNQPQHF.

The chain is built from TRBV5-1 and TRBJ2-1; a possible D gene is TRBD2 (5 bases). This CDR3 contains 15 residues. The germline V and J ends were trimmed by 4 bases and 6 bases, with 17 bases remaining between them. Germline CDR1 is SGHRS and CDR2 is YFSETQ. CDR3 in amino acids: CASSPLANLRNEQFF. The DNA of the CDR3 is TGCGCCAGCAGCCCTTTAGCGAACCTGCGCAATGAGCAGTTCTTC.

The rearrangement links TRBV5-4 to TRBJ2-3; TRBD2 might be the D (6 bases). Trimming removed 1 base at V and 1 base at J, with 16 bases between. Germline V gene lookup returns CDR1 SGHNT and CDR2 YYREEE (reference sequence). CDR3 length: 17 residues. The CDR3 nucleotides read TGTGCCAGCAGCTTGCCTCGGGGGAGAACACGCACAGATACGCAGTATTTT. Its translation is CASSLPRGRTRTDTQYF.

The V gene is TRBV7-8, the J gene TRBJ2-2; D is possibly TRBD1 (5 bases). V was trimmed by 1 base and J by 2 bases, leaving 8 bases between them. There are 15 residues in the CDR3. In germline, CDR1 is SGHVS, CDR2 FQNEAQ. The CDR3 loop is CASSLGTINTGELFF. The CDR3 DNA reads TGTGCCAGCAGCTTAGGGACAATCAACACCGGGGAGCTGTTTTTT.

This chain connects TRBV18 to TRBJ2-3; D may be TRBD1 (5 bases). CDR3 length: 14 amino acids. The V gene lost 7 bases and the J gene lost 0 bases, with 11 bases spanning the gap. Germline assignment: CDR1 KGHSH and CDR2 LQKENI. The CDR3 coding sequence is TGTGCCAGCTGTGACAGTGCTAGCACAGATACGCAGTATTTT. It specifies CASCDSASTDTQYF.

The V call is TRBV6-6, the J call TRBJ2-7; D remains unclear. The germline V gene encodes CDR1 MNHNY and CDR2 SVGAGI (reference sequence). The CDR3 is made up of 13 amino acids. Trimming cost V 5 bases and J 3 bases, with 11 bases left between them. The CDR3, as DNA: TGTGCCAGCAGTAACCTTCTATACTACGAGCAGTACTTC. It is translated as CASSNLLYYEQYF.

This rearrangement joins TRBV19 to TRBJ2-7, with TRBD2 matching 15 bases. The CDR3 contains 18 residues. Germline trimming cut 3 bases from V and 0 bases from J; bases unmatched to any gene: 6. Germline lookup yields CDR1 LNHDA and CDR2 SQIVND (reference sequence). CDR3 sequence: CASSIGTSGRISSYEQYF. CDR3 nucleotides: TGTGCCAGTAGTATTGGGACTAGCGGGAGGATTAGCTCCTACGAGCAGTACTTC. Full variable domain (outside the CDR3, taken from reference TRBV19 and TRBJ2-7): DGGITQSPKYLFRKEGQNVTLSCEQNLNHDAMYWYRQDPGQGLRLIYYSQIVNDFQKGDIAEGYSVSREKKESFPLTVTSAQKNPTAFYLCASSIGTSGRISSYEQYFGPGTRLTVT.

The genes are TRBV11-2 and TRBJ1-2; D may be TRBD1 (6 bases). This CDR3 region has 13 residues. Germline lookup yields CDR1 SGHAT and CDR2 FQNNGV. V was clipped by 6 bases and J by 3 bases, with 11 bases between them. The CDR3 loop is CASSPQGDYGYTF. DNA of the CDR3: TGTGCCAGCAGTCCACAGGGAGACTATGGCTACACCTTC.

This clone was detected a few times. This sequence joins TRBV7-9 and TRBJ1-1, with 7 bases lining up with TRBD1. V dropped 0 bases and J dropped 5; count of bases not matched to a gene: 3. There are 14 residues in the CDR3. The germline V gene has CDR1 SEHNR and CDR2 FQNEAQ (reference sequence). As DNA, the CDR3 is TGTGCCAGCAGCTTAGCGAGGGGGCTTACTGAAGCTTTCTTT. Amino acids: CASSLARGLTEAFF.

V and J are TRBV15 and TRBJ1-5; no clear D. Germline lookup yields CDR1 LNHNV and CDR2 YYDKDF (reference sequence). V was cut by 4 bases and J by 0 bases, with 19 bases left in between. There are 18 residues in the CDR3. DNA for the CDR3: TGTGCCACCAGCACTGACATCGGAAAACAGTTTAGCAATCAGCCCCAGCATTTT. Its translation is CATSTDIGKQFSNQPQHF.

V is TRBV5-1 and J is TRBJ1-1; 7 positions agree with TRBD1. The ends lost 0 bases at V and 11 bases at J; junction bases unmatched: 4. Germline CDR1 reads SGHRS; CDR2 reads YFSETQ. The CDR3 is 12 amino acids. CDR3 coding DNA: TGCGCCAGCAGCTTGGAAGGGGGCGCGGCTTTCTTT. Protein: CASSLEGGAAFF. Complete variable domain (other parts from reference TRBV5-1 and TRBJ1-1): KAGVTQTPRYLIKTRGQQVTLSCSPISGHRSVSWYQQTPGQGLQFLFEYFSETQRNKGNFPGRFSGRQFSNSRSEMNVSTLELGDSALYLCASSLEGGAAFFGQGTRLTVV.

This clone was picked up a small number of times. The chain joins TRBV7-6 to TRBJ2-3; 9 bases line up with TRBD2. Germline V gene lookup returns CDR1 SGHVS and CDR2 FNYEAQ. J was trimmed by 4 bases and V by 5 bases; bases with no gene match: 7. The CDR3 loop spans 15 amino acids. CDR3 sequence: CASSLIAGVADTQYF. The CDR3 bases are TGTGCCAGCAGCCTGATAGCGGGGGTTGCAGATACGCAGTATTTT.

In its sample, this clone was seen a few times. The chain combines TRBV7-2 with TRBJ1-1; possible D gene TRBD1, 5 bases. The CDR3 is made up of 14 amino acids. Trimming took 5 bases from V and 3 from J, leaving 13 bases between them. Germline values: CDR1 SGHTA, CDR2 FQGNSA. Here the CDR3 DNA reads TGTGCCAGCAGCCCCTCAATGACAGACACTGAAGCTTTCTTT. It is translated as CASSPSMTDTEAFF. The full variable domain, completed using reference TRBV7-2 and TRBJ1-1, is GAGVSQSPSNKVTEKGKDVELRCDPISGHTALYWYRQSLGQGLEFLIYFQGNSAPDKSGLPSDRFSAERTGGSVSTLTIQRTQQEDSAVYLCASSPSMTDTEAFFGQGTRLTVV.

This sequence joins TRBV12-5 and TRBJ2-1; 11 nucleotides line up with TRBD1. V shed 0 bases, J shed 5 bases, and the junction held 6 bases outside the gene matches. CDR3 size: 17 residues. Germline V lookup: CDR1 LGHNT, CDR2 FRNRAP. CDR3 amino acids: CASGLVLGQGADNEQFF. The CDR3, as DNA: TGTGCTAGTGGTTTGGTATTAGGACAGGGGGCCGACAATGAGCAGTTCTTC.

The table lists this clone with a few counts. V is TRBV27 and J is TRBJ2-2; 8 bases agree with TRBD2. The CDR3 loop spans 16 amino acids. The V gene end was trimmed by 5 bases and the J gene end by 3 bases; junction bases not matched to a gene: 8. Germline V gene data show CDR1 as MNHEY and CDR2 as SMNVEV (reference sequence). The CDR3 DNA reads as TGTGCCAGCAGTCCCCCGGGAGGGCTGTACACCGGGGAGCTGTTTTTT. This sequence encodes CASSPPGGLYTGELFF.

This clone has more than one count but fewer than ten. The chain couples TRBV7-9 to TRBJ2-2; a weak D match, TRBD1 (5 bases). Trimming pared 7 bases from V and 8 bases from J, leaving 14 bases between. Looked up from germline, CDR1 is SEHNR and CDR2 is FQNEAQ (reference sequence). The CDR3 covers 13 residues. As DNA, the CDR3 is TGTGCCAGCATAATCACAGGTCCAGGGGAGCTGTTTTTT. This gives the protein CASIITGPGELFF.

J is TRBJ1-2 and V is TRBV29-1; D is possibly TRBD1 (6 bases). CDR3 size: 12 residues. The germline V and J ends were trimmed by 3 bases and 4 bases, with 9 bases remaining between them. CDR1 is SQVTM and CDR2 is ANQGSEA in the germline V gene. Written as DNA, the CDR3 is TGCAGCGTTGAGGGGGCGGGCTATGGCTACACCTTC. This translates into CSVEGAGYGYTF.

The V call is TRBV7-2, the J call TRBJ2-5, with 10 bases matching TRBD2. Germline V gene lookup returns CDR1 SGHTA and CDR2 FQGNSA. V lost 1 base, J lost 4 bases, and 3 bases stayed unmatched. This CDR3 is built from 15 residues. The CDR3 DNA sequence: TGTGCCAGCAGCTTAGAACTAGCGGGACGAGAGACCCAGTACTTC. It is translated as CASSLELAGRETQYF.

This rearrangement joins TRBV6-1 to TRBJ2-3; D is perhaps TRBD2 (6 bases). Between the trimmed V and J ends, which lost 10 bases and 2 bases, there was a span of 16 bases. CDR3 length: 14 residues. Germline V gene data show CDR1 as MNHNS and CDR2 as SASEGT. The CDR3 sequence is CATEASSVTDTQYF. CDR3 coding DNA: TGTGCCACAGAAGCTTCTAGCGTCACAGATACGCAGTATTTT.

The genes are TRBV5-4 and TRBJ2-1; 12 bases are a match to TRBD2. Germline trimming cut 5 bases from V and 4 bases from J; bases unmatched to any gene: 4. The CDR3 contains 15 residues. The germline V gene has CDR1 SGHNT and CDR2 YYREEE (reference sequence). The CDR3 spells CASRTGTSGYNEQFF. Written as DNA, the CDR3 is TGTGCCAGCAGAACCGGGACTAGCGGGTACAATGAGCAGTTCTTC.

The chain couples TRBV5-5 to TRBJ2-7; 10 nucleotides match TRBD2. The CDR3 has 13 amino acids. CDR1 is SGHKS and CDR2 is YYEKEE in the germline V gene (reference sequence). V shed 5 bases and J 5 bases; nucleotides not matched to a gene: 4. CDR3 nucleotide sequence: TGTGCCAGCAGTCTAGCGGGAGCCGACGAGCAGTACTTC. Translated, it gives CASSLAGADEQYF.

This clone was recorded a few times. The V call is TRBV29-1, the J call TRBJ2-1; 12 bases agree with TRBD2. The CDR3 runs 17 residues. Germline V gene lookup returns CDR1 SQVTM and CDR2 ANQGSEA. The ends lost 2 bases at V and 0 bases at J; junction bases unmatched: 5. The CDR3 DNA follows: TGCAGCGTTGAACCGCTAGCGGGAGGGCCCTCCTACAATGAGCAGTTCTTC. The encoded protein is CSVEPLAGGPSYNEQFF.

The chain uses TRBV9 and TRBJ1-2; D gene uncertain. The CDR3 runs 15 residues. Germline-derived CDR1 and CDR2 are SGDLS and YYNGEE. Trimming stripped 0 bases from V and 5 bases from J, with 14 bases between. The CDR3 is CASSVDRGGSYGYTF. In DNA, the CDR3 is TGTGCCAGCAGCGTAGATCGGGGAGGGTCTTATGGCTACACCTTC.

On this clone: The same CDR3 also results from other DNA sequences found in this sample. CDR3: CASSPGYEQYF. Here the CDR3 DNA reads TGTGCCAGCAGCCCCGGGTACGAGCAGTACTTC. The chain joins TRBV11-2 to TRBJ2-7; no definite D call. The germline CDR1 and CDR2 sequences are SGHAT and FQNNGV. V lost 5 bases and J 4 bases, leaving 6 bases between the germline ends. This CDR3 is built from 11 residues.

The V call is TRBV7-2, the J call TRBJ1-3, with D perhaps matching TRBD1 (6 bases). Per germline, CDR1 SGHTA and CDR2 FQGNSA. V was clipped by 8 bases and J by 0 bases, with 11 bases between them. This CDR3 has 14 residues. The CDR3 is CASQDRSSGNTIYF. CDR3 nucleotide sequence: TGTGCCAGCCAGGACAGATCCTCTGGAAACACCATATATTTT.

This clone was counted between two and nine times. The J gene is TRBJ1-2, the V gene TRBV19; D is perhaps TRBD1 (5 bases). The CDR3 is 12 residues long. Per the germline V gene, CDR1 is LNHDA and CDR2 is SQIVND (reference sequence). Trimming pared 9 bases from V and 1 base from J, leaving 9 bases between. CDR3 in DNA: TGTGCCAGGGTAGGGGTTAACTATGGCTACACCTTC. Its protein is CARVGVNYGYTF. The whole variable domain, remainder taken from reference TRBV19 and TRBJ1-2, is DGGITQSPKYLFRKEGQNVTLSCEQNLNHDAMYWYRQDPGQGLRLIYYSQIVNDFQKGDIAEGYSVSREKKESFPLTVTSAQKNPTAFYLCARVGVNYGYTFGSGTRLTVV.

There are a few counts of this clone. V gene TRBV18 combines with J gene TRBJ2-7; 9 bases fit TRBD1. Germline V lookup: CDR1 KGHSH, CDR2 LQKENI. This CDR3 is built from 16 residues. V was clipped by 3 bases and J by 3 bases; unmatched bases: 9. CDR3: CASSPGTGKAGYEQYF. Here the CDR3 DNA reads TGTGCCAGCTCACCCGGGACAGGGAAGGCTGGCTACGAGCAGTACTTC.